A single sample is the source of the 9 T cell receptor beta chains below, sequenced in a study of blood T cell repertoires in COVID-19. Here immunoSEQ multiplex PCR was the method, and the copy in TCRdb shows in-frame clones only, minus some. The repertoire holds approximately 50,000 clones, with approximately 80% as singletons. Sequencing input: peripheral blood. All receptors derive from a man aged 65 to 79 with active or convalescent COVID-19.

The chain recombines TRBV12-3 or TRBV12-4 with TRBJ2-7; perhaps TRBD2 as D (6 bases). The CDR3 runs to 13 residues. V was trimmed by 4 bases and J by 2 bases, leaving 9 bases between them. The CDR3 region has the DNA TGTGCCAGCAGTTGGGACTCAACCTACGAGCAGTACTTC. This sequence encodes CASSWDSTYEQYF.

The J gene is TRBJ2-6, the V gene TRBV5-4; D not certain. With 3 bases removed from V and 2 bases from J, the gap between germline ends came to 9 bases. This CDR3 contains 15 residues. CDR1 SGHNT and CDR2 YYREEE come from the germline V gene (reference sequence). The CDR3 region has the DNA TGTGCCAGCAGCTGGGCCTTGGCTGGGGCCAACGTCCTGACTTTC. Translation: CASSWALAGANVLTF.

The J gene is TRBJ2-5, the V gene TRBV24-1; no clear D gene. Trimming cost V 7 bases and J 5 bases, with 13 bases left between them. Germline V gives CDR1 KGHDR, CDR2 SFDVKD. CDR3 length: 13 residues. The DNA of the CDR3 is TGTGCCACCAGCCAGTGGGTCGGGGAGACCCAGTACTTC. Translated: CATSQWVGETQYF.

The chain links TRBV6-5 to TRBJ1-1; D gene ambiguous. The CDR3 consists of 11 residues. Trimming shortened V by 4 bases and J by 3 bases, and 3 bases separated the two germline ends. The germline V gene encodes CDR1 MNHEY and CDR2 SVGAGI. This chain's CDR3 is CASSSYTEAFF. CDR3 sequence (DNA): TGTGCCAGCAGTTCATACACTGAAGCTTTCTTT.

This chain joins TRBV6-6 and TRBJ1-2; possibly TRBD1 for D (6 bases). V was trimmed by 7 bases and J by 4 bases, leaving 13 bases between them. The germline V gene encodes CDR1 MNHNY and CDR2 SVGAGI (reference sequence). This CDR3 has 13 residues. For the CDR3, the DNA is TGTGCCAGCACCTTACAGGGCGGCTATGGCTACACCTTC. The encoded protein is CASTLQGGYGYTF.

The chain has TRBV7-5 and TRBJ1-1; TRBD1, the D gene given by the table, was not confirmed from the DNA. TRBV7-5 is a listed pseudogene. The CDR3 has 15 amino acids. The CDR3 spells CARSSAGTGGTEAFF. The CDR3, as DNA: TGTGCCAGAAGCTCGGCCGGGACAGGGGGCACTGAAGCTTTCTTT.

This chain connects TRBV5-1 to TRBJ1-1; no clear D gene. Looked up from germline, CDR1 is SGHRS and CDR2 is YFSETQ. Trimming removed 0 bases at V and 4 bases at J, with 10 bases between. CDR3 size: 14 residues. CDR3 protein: CASSLDGQGTEAFF. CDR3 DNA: TGCGCCAGCAGCTTGGATGGGCAAGGCACTGAAGCTTTCTTT.

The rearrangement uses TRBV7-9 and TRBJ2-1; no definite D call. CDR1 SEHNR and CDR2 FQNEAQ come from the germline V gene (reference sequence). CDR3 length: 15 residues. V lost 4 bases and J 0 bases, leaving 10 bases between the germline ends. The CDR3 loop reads CASSSVLSSYNEQFF. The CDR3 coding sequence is TGTGCCAGCAGCTCCGTACTGAGCTCCTACAATGAGCAGTTCTTC.

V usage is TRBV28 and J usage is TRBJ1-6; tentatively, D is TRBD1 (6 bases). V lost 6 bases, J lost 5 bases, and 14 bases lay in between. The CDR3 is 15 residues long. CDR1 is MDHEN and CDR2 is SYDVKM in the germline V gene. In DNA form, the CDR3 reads TGTGCCAGCAGAGAACAGGGCCGGAATAATTCACCCCTCCACTTT. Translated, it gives CASREQGRNNSPLHF. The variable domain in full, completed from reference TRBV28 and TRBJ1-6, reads DVKVTQSSRYLVKRTGEKVFLECVQDMDHENMFWYRQDPGLGLRLIYFSYDVKMKEKGDIPEGYSVSREKKERFSLILESASTNQTSMYLCASREQGRNNSPLHFGNGTRLTVT.